The next 19 T cell receptor beta chains were all read from a single sample in a study of T cells in Graves' hyperthyroidism and ophthalmopathy. Template material for amplifying TCR beta CDR3 regions consisted of RNA transcripts. The HTBI primer set was used in a first-round RT-PCR of the TCR CDR3. TCRdb recomputed calls from the multiplex PCR reads with MiXCR, one row per CDR3 protein. The sample shows under 300,000 distinct CDR3 sequences, 12% to 15% of them seen only once. Material: blood. The receptors stem from a woman in her thirties or forties with Graves' hyperthyroidism.

This clonotype appeared many times. The rearrangement links TRBV6-1 to TRBJ2-5, with TRBD1 identical over 7 bases. The CDR3 has 17 residues. With V trimmed by 5 bases and J by 4 bases, 16 bases remained unmatched. CDR1 is MNHNS and CDR2 is SASEGT in the germline V gene. The CDR3 spells CASSFRQGQGEGETQYF. CDR3 coding DNA: TGTGCCAGCAGTTTCCGACAGGGCCAAGGGGAAGGAGAGACCCAGTACTTC.

In this sample, this clonotype turned up a few times. This rearrangement joins TRBV20-1 to TRBJ2-5; TRBD2 matches at 10 bases. The germline CDR1 and CDR2 sequences are DFQATT and SNEGSKA (reference sequence). The length of the CDR3 is 14 residues. With V trimmed by 4 bases and J by 2 bases, 4 bases remained unmatched. DNA for the CDR3: TGCAGTGCTAAGAAGCGGGAGGGTCAAGAGACCCAGTACTTC. Translation gives CSAKKREGQETQYF.

This clonotype was detected ten times or more. J is TRBJ1-6 and V is TRBV7-2; D uncertain. Germline-derived CDR1 and CDR2 are SGHTA and FQGNSA. CDR3 length: 12 amino acids. V gave up 5 bases and J gave up 9 bases, with 8 bases separating them. Written as DNA, the CDR3 is TGTGCCAGCAGCAAAATGGGTTCACCCCTCCACTTT. It encodes CASSKMGSPLHF.

The chain combines TRBV20-1 with TRBJ2-1; 7 nucleotides line up with TRBD2. The CDR3 contains 15 residues. Germline trimming cut 6 bases from V and 3 bases from J; bases unmatched to any gene: 11. Germline V CDR1 and CDR2: DFQATT, SNEGSKA (reference sequence). This CDR3 reads CSAPTRGSSYNEQFF. CDR3 nucleotide sequence: TGCAGTGCGCCTACACGCGGGAGTAGCTACAATGAGCAGTTCTTC.

This clonotype was picked up many times. V and J are TRBV15 and TRBJ2-7; the match to TRBD2 covers 8 bases. V shed 5 bases and J 2 bases; nucleotides not matched to a gene: 5. Germline V lookup: CDR1 LNHNV, CDR2 YYDKDF (reference sequence). The CDR3 runs to 14 residues. CDR3 coding DNA: TGTGCCACCAGCCCAACGACTAGCGCCTACGAGCAGTACTTC. Translation: CATSPTTSAYEQYF.

This clonotype was observed at least ten times. The rearrangement links TRBV12-3 or TRBV12-4 to TRBJ1-6, with 7 bases identical to TRBD1. CDR3 length: 16 residues. V was pared by 5 bases and J by 6 bases, with 10 bases of the junction left unmatched. CDR3 in amino acids: CASSDFPGTVNSPLHF. CDR3 sequence (DNA): TGTGCCAGCAGTGACTTCCCCGGGACAGTTAATTCACCCCTCCACTTT.

This clonotype was counted many times. J is TRBJ1-1 and V is TRBV20-1; no firm D call. The CDR3 totals 13 residues. V dropped 8 bases and J dropped 0 bases, with 13 bases sitting between them. Per germline, CDR1 DFQATT and CDR2 SNEGSKA (reference sequence). This CDR3 reads CSSLAYMNTEAFF. CDR3 DNA sequence: TGCAGTTCCCTGGCCTACATGAACACTGAAGCTTTCTTT.

Notes on this clonotype: A clone one base away is much larger, so this may be a read error. CDR3 DNA: TGTGCCAGCTCAACCCAGGGATCCTACAATGAGCAGTTCTTC. This gives the protein CASSTQGSYNEQFF. V is TRBV18 and J is TRBJ2-1; D is possibly TRBD1 (5 bases). The CDR3 length is 14 residues. V lost 5 bases to trimming and J lost 1 base, with 9 bases between them. The germline gives CDR1 KGHSH, CDR2 LQKENI.

This clonotype was recorded at least ten times. This chain joins TRBV7-8 and TRBJ2-7; 11 bases align to TRBD2. The V gene's germline CDR1 is SGHVS and CDR2 FQNEAQ. Trimming took 5 bases from V and 2 from J; bases not matched to a gene: 5. The CDR3 length is 15 residues. The DNA for the CDR3 is TGTGCCAGCAGCAGGGGACTAGCGGACGCCTACGAGCAGTACTTC. As protein: CASSRGLADAYEQYF.

This clonotype was recorded many times. This sequence joins TRBV20-1 and TRBJ2-7, with 12 bases identical to TRBD2. CDR3 length equals 17 residues. Per the germline V gene, CDR1 is DFQATT and CDR2 is SNEGSKA (reference sequence). The junction had 11 bases not matched to a gene; V was cut back by 3 bases and J by 2 bases. The CDR3 DNA reads as TGCAGTGCTAGTCCCGGACTAGCGGGATTTCCGACCTACGAGCAGTACTTC. Amino acid sequence: CSASPGLAGFPTYEQYF.

This clonotype came up many times. CDR3 in amino acids: CATSRDQGDTQYF. As DNA, the CDR3 is TGTGCCACCAGCAGAGACCAGGGAGATACGCAGTATTTT. The V gene is TRBV15, the J gene TRBJ2-3, with D tentatively TRBD1 (5 bases). This CDR3 has 13 amino acids. V lost 0 bases, J lost 5 bases, and 6 bases lay in between. The germline CDR1 and CDR2 sequences are LNHNV and YYDKDF (reference sequence).

This clonotype was observed many times. V is TRBV13 and J is TRBJ1-1; TRBD1 might be the D (5 bases). CDR1 is PRHDT and CDR2 is FYEKMQ in the germline V gene (reference sequence). Trimming removed 5 bases at V and 3 bases at J, with 13 bases between. The CDR3 covers 14 residues. In DNA, the CDR3 is TGTGCCAGCAGCCCCCAGGGAGATCACACTGAAGCTTTCTTT. The encoded protein is CASSPQGDHTEAFF.

V and J are TRBV6-1 and TRBJ2-1; 10 bases agree with TRBD2. Germline V gene data show CDR1 as MNHNS and CDR2 as SASEGT. The CDR3 has 17 amino acids. V lost 9 bases to trimming and J lost 0 bases; unmatched junction nucleotides: 11. The CDR3 spells CASSPTLAGGSYNEQFF. The CDR3 DNA follows: TGTGCCAGTAGTCCCACCTTAGCGGGAGGCTCCTACAATGAGCAGTTCTTC.

This clonotype was seen a handful of times. The chain couples TRBV7-9 to TRBJ2-7; D might be TRBD1 or TRBD2, each matching 5 bases. Germline V gene sequence: CDR1 SEHNR, CDR2 FQNEAQ (reference sequence). The ends were cut back, 7 bases at V and 0 bases at J, with 22 bases in the middle. CDR3 length equals 17 residues. CDR3 sequence (DNA): TGTGCCAGCACGACAGATCCCCCAGCGGCTCCCTCCTACGAGCAGTACTTC. It yields the protein CASTTDPPAAPSYEQYF. Using reference TRBV7-9 and TRBJ2-7 for the parts outside the CDR3, the full variable domain is DTGVSQNPRHKITKRGQNVTFRCDPISEHNRLYWYRQTLGQGPEFLTYFQNEAQLEKSRLLSDRFSAERPKGSFSTLEIQRTEQGDSAMYLCASTTDPPAAPSYEQYFGPGTRLTVT.

The chain recombines TRBV6-2 or TRBV6-3 with TRBJ2-7; D is uncertain. Per germline, CDR1 MNHEY and CDR2 SVGEGT. This CDR3 has 14 amino acids. Trimming removed 6 bases at V and 0 bases at J, with 12 bases between. As DNA, the CDR3 is TGTGCCAGCAGGTACGACACGAGCTCCTACGAGCAGTACTTC. Translation gives CASRYDTSSYEQYF.

This clonotype was found many times. The genes are TRBV18 and TRBJ1-5, with a tentative D call TRBD1 (5 bases). The CDR3 has 13 amino acids. V gave up 3 bases and J gave up 5 bases, with 8 bases separating them. Germline assignment: CDR1 KGHSH and CDR2 LQKENI. CDR3 nucleotide sequence: TGTGCCAGCTCACCCCAGACAGATCAGCCCCAGCATTTT. This gives the protein CASSPQTDQPQHF.

There are many counts of this clonotype. The CDR3 nucleotides are TGTGCCAGCAGTGAAAGGACTAGCGGCCAGCGGGAGCTGTTTTTT. Encoded protein: CASSERTSGQRELFF. V gene TRBV2 combines with J gene TRBJ2-2; 10 bases align to TRBD2. In germline, CDR1 is SNHLY, CDR2 FYNNEI. The V gene end was trimmed by 2 bases and the J gene end by 9 bases; junction bases not matched to a gene: 6. This CDR3 spans 15 amino acids.

The chain uses TRBV19 and TRBJ2-1; no firm D call. The V and J ends lost 3 bases and 6 bases respectively, with 12 bases between them. The V gene's germline CDR1 is LNHDA and CDR2 SQIVND (reference sequence). This CDR3 has 14 residues. CDR3 sequence (DNA): TGTGCCAGTAGTATCCCCGGGCGGAGCAATGAGCAGTTCTTC. Translating it yields CASSIPGRSNEQFF.

Many counts were recorded for this clonotype. The rearrangement links TRBV12-3 or TRBV12-4 to TRBJ2-2; D is uncertain. There are 12 residues in the CDR3. Trimming took off 7 bases at V and 6 bases at J, with 9 bases between the two ends. CDR3 residues: CASTSLSGELFF. CDR3 sequence (DNA): TGTGCCAGCACCTCCCTTTCCGGGGAGCTGTTTTTT.